Detailed here is one T cell receptor (beta chain). No antigen is known for it. This specimen comes from a study of cytomegalovirus exposure and HLA in healthy donors. Study results and limitations: That first-cohort TCR clusters tended to co-occur in the 95 to 150 validation repertoires was found in a later analysis. Researchers reported that a few CMV-associated chains were confirmed in vitro as CMV antigen-specific. Cytomegalovirus association was listed for 164 TCR beta chains.

The V end was cut by 6 bases, the J end by 6 bases, with 12 bases between. This CDR3 has 13 amino acids. CDR1 MNHEY and CDR2 SVGAGI come from the germline V gene. The repertoire was sequenced with immunoSEQ multiplex PCR; TCRdb's copy has only in-frame clones and lacks some. The sample lists roughly 120,000 clones, roughly 83% occurring once. The receptor was derived from a man younger than 30 in good health and CMV-seronegative. The source material was PBMCs. The chain recombines TRBV6-5 with TRBJ2-4, with D maybe TRBD2 (6 bases). The CDR3 region is CASSYGTSNIQYF. The CDR3 DNA reads TGTGCCAGCAGCTATGGGACTTCAAACATTCAGTACTTC.